This record looks at one T cell receptor (beta chain) sequence and its context. The antigen is undetermined. The assay was immunoSEQ multiplex PCR, and TCRdb's table has in-frame clones only and misses some. The data contain 130,000 or so clones, about 89% of them seen just once; the ten biggest clones take up 5% to 6.5%. The sample belongs to a study of T cell responses to AZD1222 COVID-19 vaccine. The CDR3 runs to 12 residues. CDR1 GTSNPN and CDR2 SVGIG come from the germline V gene (reference sequence). The ends were cut back, 1 base at V and 4 bases at J, with 7 bases in the middle. Findings and caveats of the study: Only a handful of AZD1222 recipients were seropositive at baseline.

This receptor was identified in an adult in good health. This rearrangement joins TRBV30 to TRBJ1-2; D ambiguous. Sequencing used peripheral blood, obtained on day 0 of AZD1222 vaccination. In nucleotides, the CDR3 is TGTGCCTGGAGTGGAGATGGCTATGGCTACACCTTC. Encoded protein: CAWSGDGYGYTF.